This is a list of T cell receptor beta chains from one sample in a study of shared clonotypes between healthy human individuals. Measured with immunoSEQ multiplex PCR; TCRdb has only the in-frame clones, and not every one. The data hold some 2,100,000 clones, with under 97% observed a single time. Sequencing was done on a sample of naive CD4+ T cells sorted from blood. Receptors were obtained from a man aged 18 to 30 in good health. Each CDR3 is given with its conserved first and last residue. D genes are given only for firm matches. Where a row states a size, it is once, few, many or the class of an expanded clone; other rows omit it.

J gene: TRBJ1-5
clone size: few
V gene: TRBV4-1
D gene: NA
CDR3 protein: CASSPEPGDYNQPQHF
CDR3 DNA: TGCGCCAGCAGCCCTGAGCCGGGAGACTATAATCAGCCCCAGCATTTT

J gene: TRBJ2-4
clone size: NA
V gene: TRBV5-1
D gene: NA
CDR3 protein: CASSLEGSKNIQYF
CDR3 DNA: TGCGCCAGCAGCTTGGAAGGGTCCAAAAACATTCAGTACTTC

J gene: TRBJ2-1
clone size: NA
V gene: TRBV2
D gene: TRBD2
CDR3 protein: CASSLATSGGTNEQFF
CDR3 DNA: TGTGCCAGCAGCCTTGCTACTAGCGGGGGGACGAATGAGCAGTTCTTC

J gene: TRBJ2-1
clone size: NA
V gene: TRBV6-5
D gene: TRBD2
CDR3 protein: CASSRGTTNEQFF
CDR3 DNA: TGTGCCAGCAGTAGAGGGACTACCAATGAGCAGTTCTTC

J gene: TRBJ1-5
clone size: NA
V gene: TRBV27
D gene: NA
CDR3 protein: CASSLSEQGPPLVQPQHF
CDR3 DNA: TGTGCCAGCAGTTTATCGGAGCAGGGACCCCCTTTGGTTCAGCCCCAGCATTTT

J gene: TRBJ2-5
clone size: once
V gene: TRBV10-3
D gene: TRBD2
CDR3 protein: CAISGGGQETQYF
CDR3 DNA: TGTGCCATCAGTGGCGGGGGCCAAGAGACCCAGTACTTC

J gene: TRBJ1-2
clone size: NA
V gene: TRBV30
D gene: NA
CDR3 protein: CAWSEGLGGYTF
CDR3 DNA: TGTGCCTGGAGTGAAGGTCTTGGTGGCTACACCTTC

J gene: TRBJ1-5
clone size: NA
V gene: TRBV19
D gene: NA
CDR3 protein: CASSIEGSNQPQHF
CDR3 DNA: TGTGCCAGTAGTATAGAGGGTAGTAATCAGCCCCAGCATTTT

J gene: TRBJ1-5
clone size: NA
V gene: TRBV4-1
D gene: NA
CDR3 protein: CASSQGGYGVLNQPQHF
CDR3 DNA: TGCGCCAGCAGCCAAGGGGGATACGGGGTACTAAATCAGCCCCAGCATTTT

J gene: TRBJ2-2
clone size: NA
V gene: TRBV5-1
D gene: NA
CDR3 protein: CASSPLGWANTGELFF
CDR3 DNA: TGCGCCAGCAGCCCCCTCGGATGGGCGAACACCGGGGAGCTGTTTTTT

J gene: TRBJ2-7
clone size: NA
V gene: TRBV5-1
D gene: NA
CDR3 protein: CASSTEGGSYEQYF
CDR3 DNA: TGCGCCAGCAGCACTGAGGGCGGATCCTACGAGCAGTACTTC

J gene: TRBJ1-1
clone size: NA
V gene: TRBV7-9
D gene: NA
CDR3 protein: CASSLGHQNTEAFF
CDR3 DNA: TGTGCCAGCAGTTTGGGACACCAGAACACTGAAGCTTTCTTT

J gene: TRBJ1-6
clone size: NA
V gene: TRBV7-9
D gene: TRBD1
CDR3 protein: CASRQTGGDSPLHF
CDR3 DNA: TGTGCCAGCAGACAGACAGGGGGAGATTCACCCCTCCACTTT

J gene: TRBJ1-1
clone size: NA
V gene: TRBV7-9
D gene: TRBD1
CDR3 protein: CASSLGTGTGVTEAFF
CDR3 DNA: TGTGCCAGCAGCTTAGGTACCGGGACAGGGGTCACTGAAGCTTTCTTT

J gene: TRBJ2-5
clone size: once
V gene: TRBV10-3
D gene: TRBD1
CDR3 protein: CAIKNRGQETQYF
CDR3 DNA: TGTGCCATAAAAAACAGGGGGCAAGAGACCCAGTACTTC

J gene: TRBJ1-4
clone size: NA
V gene: TRBV5-1
D gene: TRBD1
CDR3 protein: CASSSRTGGSEKLFF
CDR3 DNA: TGCGCCAGCAGCTCCCGGACAGGGGGCTCTGAAAAACTGTTTTTT

J gene: TRBJ1-2
clone size: NA
V gene: TRBV6-1
D gene: TRBD1
CDR3 protein: CASAGQSIGYTF
CDR3 DNA: TGTGCCAGCGCGGGACAGTCAATTGGCTACACCTTC

J gene: TRBJ2-6
clone size: NA
V gene: TRBV7-3
D gene: NA
CDR3 protein: CASSSQTPSGANVLTF
CDR3 DNA: TGTGCCAGCAGCTCACAAACTCCCTCTGGGGCCAACGTCCTGACTTTC

J gene: TRBJ2-7
clone size: NA
V gene: TRBV7-9
D gene: TRBD2
CDR3 protein: CASSIAGSYEQYF
CDR3 DNA: TGTGCCAGCAGTATAGCGGGATCCTACGAGCAGTACTTC

J gene: TRBJ1-6
clone size: NA
V gene: TRBV2
D gene: NA
CDR3 protein: CASSPGAALHF
CDR3 DNA: TGTGCCAGCAGCCCAGGGGCTGCCCTCCACTTT

J gene: TRBJ2-5
clone size: NA
V gene: TRBV5-8
D gene: TRBD1
CDR3 protein: CASSFRTGKTQYF
CDR3 DNA: TGTGCCAGCAGCTTTAGGACAGGGAAGACCCAGTACTTC

J gene: TRBJ1-5
clone size: NA
V gene: TRBV2
D gene: NA
CDR3 protein: CAIKREGEPQHF
CDR3 DNA: TGTGCCATCAAAAGGGAGGGGGAGCCCCAGCATTTT

J gene: TRBJ2-4
clone size: NA
V gene: TRBV19
D gene: NA
CDR3 protein: CASSGKNIQYF
CDR3 DNA: TGTGCCAGTAGCGGCAAAAACATTCAGTACTTC

J gene: TRBJ2-1
clone size: NA
V gene: TRBV5-1
D gene: TRBD1
CDR3 protein: CASRMTGENYNEQFF
CDR3 DNA: TGCGCCAGCAGGATGACAGGGGAGAATTACAATGAGCAGTTCTTC

J gene: TRBJ1-1
clone size: NA
V gene: TRBV7-9
D gene: NA
CDR3 protein: CASSLWGVGTEAFF
CDR3 DNA: TGTGCCAGCAGCTTATGGGGGGTTGGAACTGAAGCTTTCTTT

J gene: TRBJ2-1
clone size: NA
V gene: TRBV9
D gene: NA
CDR3 protein: CASSRLTPSSYNEQFF
CDR3 DNA: TGTGCCAGCAGTAGACTTACACCGAGCTCCTACAATGAGCAGTTCTTC

J gene: TRBJ2-4
clone size: NA
V gene: TRBV18
D gene: TRBD1
CDR3 protein: CASSGGQGYERYF
CDR3 DNA: TGTGCCAGCTCAGGGGGACAGGGCTACGAAAGGTACTTC

J gene: TRBJ2-4
clone size: NA
V gene: TRBV9
D gene: TRBD1
CDR3 protein: CASSAHSGTGPYDGKNIQYF
CDR3 DNA: TGTGCCAGCAGCGCACACTCCGGGACAGGGCCCTATGATGGCAAAAACATTCAGTACTTC

J gene: TRBJ2-6
clone size: NA
V gene: TRBV6-1
D gene: NA
CDR3 protein: CASSAVTSGANVLTF
CDR3 DNA: TGTGCCAGCAGTGCGGTCACGAGTGGGGCCAACGTCCTGACTTTC